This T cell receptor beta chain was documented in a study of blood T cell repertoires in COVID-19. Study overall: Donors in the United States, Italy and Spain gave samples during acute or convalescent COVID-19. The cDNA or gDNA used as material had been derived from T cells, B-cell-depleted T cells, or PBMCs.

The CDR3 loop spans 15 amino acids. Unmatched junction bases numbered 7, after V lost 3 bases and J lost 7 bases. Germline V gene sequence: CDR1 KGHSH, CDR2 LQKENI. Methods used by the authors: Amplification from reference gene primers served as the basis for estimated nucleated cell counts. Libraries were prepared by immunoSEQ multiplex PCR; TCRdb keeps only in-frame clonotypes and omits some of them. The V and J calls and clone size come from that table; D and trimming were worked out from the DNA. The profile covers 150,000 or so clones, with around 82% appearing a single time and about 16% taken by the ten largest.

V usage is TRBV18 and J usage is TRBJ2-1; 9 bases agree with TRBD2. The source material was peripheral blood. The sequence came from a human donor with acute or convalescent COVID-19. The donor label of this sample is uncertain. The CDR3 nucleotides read TGTGCCAGCTCACCCGGGACTAGCTTCGTGAATGAGCAGTTCTTC. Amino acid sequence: CASSPGTSFVNEQFF.